Presented here are 22 T cell receptor beta chains from one specimen sequenced in a study of cytomegalovirus exposure and HLA in healthy donors. In the PCR, 60 Vbeta and 13 Jbeta primers were used. Only in-frame clones appear in the TCRdb table, and some are missing; sequencing was by immunoSEQ multiplex PCR. The sample shows about 170,000 clones, around 82% of them seen only once. What was sequenced was PBMCs. Receptors originate from a male donor in good health and CMV-seronegative.

The rearrangement uses TRBV11-2 and TRBJ1-4; a weak D match, TRBD1 (5 bases). Trimming took 5 bases from V and 2 from J, leaving 18 bases between them. Germline CDR1 SGHAT, CDR2 FQNNGV. This CDR3 is 17 amino acids long. CDR3 sequence (DNA): TGTGCCAGCAGCCTAAGGCGGGGGGAAGGGACTAATGAAAAACTGTTTTTT. Translating gives CASSLRRGEGTNEKLFF.

The chain has TRBV21-1 and TRBJ2-7; TRBD1, the D gene given by the table, was not confirmed from the DNA. TRBV21-1 is termed a pseudogene. The CDR3 loop spans 13 amino acids. CDR3 nucleotides: TGTGCCAGCAGCCGGGACAGGGGCCACGAGCAGTACTTC. Protein: CASSRDRGHEQYF.

This clone was counted a single time. V and J are TRBV6-4 and TRBJ2-3, with 14 nucleotides matching TRBD2. CDR1 is MRHNA, CDR2 SNTAGT, per germline. The CDR3 sequence is 15 residues long. J lost 5 bases, V lost 6 bases, and 4 bases had no gene match. The CDR3, as DNA: TGTGCCAGCAGCCCGGGGACTAGCGGGAGAGATACGCAGTATTTT. This translates into CASSPGTSGRDTQYF.

The J gene is TRBJ2-5, the V gene TRBV5-1, with 8 positions matching TRBD2. The germline V gene has CDR1 SGHRS and CDR2 YFSETQ. The ends lost 7 bases at V and 6 bases at J; junction bases unmatched: 5. The CDR3 runs to 12 residues. CDR3 nucleotide sequence: TGCGCCAGCCGGGGGGGAGTAAAGACCCAGTACTTC. Its protein is CASRGGVKTQYF.

The chain combines TRBV6-5 with TRBJ2-5; D is unresolved. Trimming left V 5 bases short and J 5 bases short, with 15 bases between. The CDR3 has 14 amino acids. Per the germline V gene, CDR1 is MNHEY and CDR2 is SVGAGI. The CDR3 is CASSPSPGSETQYF. DNA for the CDR3: TGTGCCAGCAGTCCCTCACCCGGTTCGGAGACCCAGTACTTC.

The chain is built from TRBV30 and TRBJ1-2; no clear D. The germline V gene encodes CDR1 GTSNPN and CDR2 SVGIG (reference sequence). Trimming pared 3 bases from V and 1 base from J, leaving 12 bases between. The CDR3 is made up of 14 amino acids. The CDR3 region has the DNA TGTGCCTGGAGCGCCACCGGACTTAACTATGGCTACACCTTC. The encoded protein is CAWSATGLNYGYTF.

This chain connects TRBV9 to TRBJ2-1; 9 bases line up with TRBD2. The CDR3 is made up of 16 amino acids. Germline V gene lookup returns CDR1 SGDLS and CDR2 YYNGEE. Losses at the gene ends were 0 bases for V and 7 bases for J; bases not matched to a gene: 8. CDR3 coding DNA: TGTGCCAGCAGCGTAGTGGCGGGGGGGCCCCAAAATGAGCAGTTCTTC. As protein: CASSVVAGGPQNEQFF. Using reference TRBV9 and TRBJ2-1 for the parts outside the CDR3, the full variable domain is DSGVTQTPKHLITATGQRVTLRCSPRSGDLSVYWYQQSLDQGLQFLIQYYNGEERAKGNILERFSAQQFPDLHSELNLSSLELGDSALYFCASSVVAGGPQNEQFFGPGTRLTVL.

The table lists this clone with a few counts. V usage is TRBV7-3 and J usage is TRBJ2-5, with 10 bases matching TRBD2. This CDR3 is 13 amino acids long. The ends lost 5 bases at V and 5 bases at J; junction bases unmatched: 2. CDR1 and CDR2 from the germline V gene are SGHTA and FQGTGA. The CDR3 nucleotides read TGTGCCAGCAGCCCGACTAGCGGGGAGACCCAGTACTTC. Its protein is CASSPTSGETQYF.

The gene calls are TRBV10-1 and TRBJ2-1, with 10 bases matching TRBD2. With 2 bases clipped from V and 1 base from J, the junction kept 2 bases outside the gene matches. The CDR3 covers 16 residues. The germline CDR1 and CDR2 sequences are WNHNN and SYGVQD (reference sequence). CDR3 sequence reads: CASSEGSGGSYNEQFF. The CDR3 bases are TGCGCCAGCAGTGAGGGTAGCGGGGGGTCCTACAATGAGCAGTTCTTC.

The chain couples TRBV6-5 to TRBJ1-5, with D maybe TRBD1 (5 bases). The V end lost 8 bases, the J end lost 6 bases, and 14 bases lay between the germline ends. From germline, CDR1 is MNHEY and CDR2 SVGAGI. The CDR3 covers 13 residues. The CDR3 sequence: CASGGGFAQPQHF. In nucleotides, the CDR3 is TGTGCCAGCGGGGGGGGGTTTGCTCAGCCCCAGCATTTT.

On this clone: The same CDR3 can be traced to other DNA sequences in this sample. The V and J genes are TRBV5-4 and TRBJ1-2, with 7 bases matching TRBD1. Per germline, CDR1 SGHNT and CDR2 YYREEE (reference sequence). This CDR3 has 15 amino acids. Trimming took 0 bases from V and 5 from J; bases not matched to a gene: 7. CDR3 nucleotides: TGTGCCAGCAGCTTGGGACCCCAGGGGGAATATGGCTACACCTTC. This sequence encodes CASSLGPQGEYGYTF.

V usage is TRBV7-8 and J usage is TRBJ1-2, with 7 nucleotides matching TRBD1. Germline V gene data show CDR1 as SGHVS and CDR2 as FQNEAQ. The CDR3 has 19 amino acids. With V trimmed by 0 bases and J by 0 bases, 13 bases remained unmatched. In DNA form, the CDR3 reads TGTGCCAGCAGCTTAGCGTTTGTGGCAGGGGGGTCGACTAACTATGGCTACACCTTC. This sequence encodes CASSLAFVAGGSTNYGYTF.

The rearrangement links TRBV6-6 to TRBJ2-1; 8 positions match TRBD2. Germline V gene data show CDR1 as MNHNY and CDR2 as SVGAGI (reference sequence). CDR3 length equals 15 residues. V was pared by 8 bases and J by 9 bases, with 15 bases of the junction left unmatched. CDR3: CASSGGLGILGEQFF. The CDR3, as DNA: TGTGCCAGCTCGGGAGGGCTAGGGATTTTAGGTGAGCAGTTCTTC.

This chain links TRBV19 with TRBJ1-5, with D possibly being TRBD1 (6 bases). CDR3 length equals 15 residues. Between the trimmed V and J ends, which lost 1 base and 4 bases, there was a span of 11 bases. Germline loops: CDR1 LNHDA, CDR2 SQIVND (reference sequence). The CDR3 bases are TGTGCCAGTAGTATAGGGCAGGGGTGGAATCAGCCCCAGCATTTT. This codes for CASSIGQGWNQPQHF.

V gene TRBV19 combines with J gene TRBJ1-2; D ambiguous. With 9 bases removed from V and 4 bases from J, the gap between germline ends came to 15 bases. CDR1 is LNHDA and CDR2 is SQIVND in the germline V gene (reference sequence). The CDR3 is 13 residues long. The CDR3 region is CASIATLGYGYTF. The CDR3, as DNA: TGTGCCAGCATAGCGACTCTGGGCTATGGCTACACCTTC.

This clone appeared a single time. J is TRBJ2-5 and V is TRBV11-2, with 12 bases fitting TRBD2. Germline trimming cut 3 bases from V and 1 base from J; bases unmatched to any gene: 6. The CDR3 consists of 17 residues. CDR1 is SGHAT, CDR2 FQNNGV, per germline. CDR3 loop: CASSFLAGGPLQETQYF. In DNA, the CDR3 is TGTGCCAGCAGCTTCCTAGCGGGGGGGCCCCTCCAAGAGACCCAGTACTTC.

The table lists this clone with a count of one. V and J are TRBV28 and TRBJ2-7; 11 bases are shared with TRBD2. The CDR3 length is 15 residues. Germline values: CDR1 MDHEN, CDR2 SYDVKM. J was trimmed by 1 base and V by 6 bases; bases with no gene match: 5. CDR3 in DNA: TGTGCCAGCAGATCCGGGACTAGCGGTTCCTACGAGCAGTACTTC. This gives the protein CASRSGTSGSYEQYF.

The genes are TRBV30 and TRBJ2-7, with D tentatively TRBD1 (5 bases). This CDR3 spans 14 amino acids. V was trimmed by 0 bases and J by 3 bases, leaving 12 bases between them. CDR1 and CDR2 from the germline V gene are GTSNPN and SVGIG (reference sequence). CDR3 nucleotide sequence: TGTGCCTGGAGTGTACTGGACAAAGACTACGAGCAGTACTTC. Its protein is CAWSVLDKDYEQYF.

The rearrangement joins TRBV19 to TRBJ1-4; 8 bases agree with TRBD1. CDR3 size: 15 residues. After removal of 3 bases from V and 3 bases from J, the junction contained 3 bases not matched to a gene. CDR1 and CDR2 (germline): LNHDA, SQIVND (reference sequence). The CDR3 DNA reads as TGTGCCAGTAGTATGGGGACAGGTTCTAATGAAAAACTGTTTTTT. Translation: CASSMGTGSNEKLFF.

The rearrangement uses TRBV28 and TRBJ2-4, with D unresolved. In germline, CDR1 is MDHEN, CDR2 SYDVKM. This CDR3 is built from 14 residues. Trimming shortened V by 3 bases and J by 7 bases, and 13 bases separated the two germline ends. The CDR3 region is CASSLRPEVNIQYF. CDR3 sequence (DNA): TGTGCCAGCAGTTTGAGGCCTGAGGTGAACATTCAGTACTTC.

This clone was observed a handful of times. CDR3 DNA: TGTGCCAGCAGCCAAAATCGGACTAGCGGGAGCTACGAGCAGTACTTC. Translating gives CASSQNRTSGSYEQYF. The gene calls are TRBV7-9 and TRBJ2-7, with 13 bases aligning to TRBD2. From germline, CDR1 is SEHNR and CDR2 FQNEAQ (reference sequence). J lost 3 bases, V lost 5 bases, and 7 bases had no gene match. The CDR3 totals 16 residues.

The chain recombines TRBV28 with TRBJ2-3, with D maybe TRBD2 (5 bases). CDR1 MDHEN and CDR2 SYDVKM come from the germline V gene. V lost 4 bases and J 0 bases, leaving 11 bases between the germline ends. This CDR3 spans 15 amino acids. CDR3 in DNA: TGTGCCAGCAGTTCATTAGCGTCTAGCACAGATACGCAGTATTTT. This encodes CASSSLASSTDTQYF.